A selection of T cell receptor beta chains follows, all from one sample in a study of cytomegalovirus exposure and HLA in healthy donors. Some clones are missing from TCRdb's copy, which holds only in-frame ones; the method was immunoSEQ multiplex PCR. The profile shows 110,000 or so clones, 60% to 85% of them singletons. Sample: PBMCs. These receptors originate from a woman in her thirties or forties in good health and CMV-seropositive. The CDR3 runs from the conserved cysteine through the conserved F or W. The D gene is left open where the match is weak. Clone size is not always given. Where it is, it says once, few, many or a class for expanded clones.

J gene,D gene,V gene,clone size,CDR3 DNA,CDR3 protein
TRBJ1-2,TRBD1,TRBV7-2,-,TGTGCCAGCAGCTTATTCCAATCTGGACAGGGCGGCTATGGCTACACCTTC,CASSLFQSGQGGYGYTF
TRBJ1-4,-,TRBV2,-,TGTGCCAGCAGGACAGAAGGGGATGAAAAACTGTTTTTT,CASRTEGDEKLFF
TRBJ1-4,TRBD1,TRBV19,-,TGTGCCAGTAGACGGACAGGGGCAACTAATGAAAAACTGTTTTTT,CASRRTGATNEKLFF
TRBJ1-6,-,TRBV5-1,once,TGCGCCAGCAGCTTGGGGCAGGTACCCGAAGCACCCCTCCACTTT,CASSLGQVPEAPLHF
TRBJ2-1,-,TRBV19,few,TGTGCCAGTACCCGCCCCGGGGCGGGGTACAATGAGCAGTTCTTC,CASTRPGAGYNEQFF
TRBJ1-2,TRBD1,TRBV7-9,few,TGTGCCAGCAGCCTCACAGGGGAGGATGGCTACACCTTC,CASSLTGEDGYTF
TRBJ1-1,-,TRBV6-5,once,TGTGCCAGCAGTTACTCGACAGCCATGAACACTGAAGCTTTCTTT,CASSYSTAMNTEAFF
TRBJ2-4,TRBD1,TRBV7-9,-,TGTGCCAGCAGCTTATGGGCAGGGGGTCTGGGCAAAAACATTCAGTACTTC,CASSLWAGGLGKNIQYF
TRBJ1-2,TRBD1,TRBV7-3,-,TGTGCCAGCAGCAGCGGACAGGGGAACTATGGCTACACCTTC,CASSSGQGNYGYTF
TRBJ1-1,TRBD1,TRBV7-9,-,TGTGCCAGCAGCTGGACAGGTAACACTGAAGCTTTCTTT,CASSWTGNTEAFF
TRBJ2-7,TRBD2,TRBV12-5,-,TGTGCTAGTAGGCGGGCGGGGGGGTCCTACGAGCAGTACTTC,CASRRAGGSYEQYF
TRBJ2-1,-,TRBV6-1,-,TGTGCCAGCAGTGAAGGGTACCGAACATCCTACAATGAGCAGTTCTTC,CASSEGYRTSYNEQFF
TRBJ1-1,TRBD1,TRBV4-2,-,TGTGCCAGCAGCCGAAGCATGGGACAGGGGGCTAATGAAGCTTTCTTT,CASSRSMGQGANEAFF
TRBJ2-1,-,TRBV6-1,-,TGTGCCAGCAGTGCAGATGACTATATCTACAATGAGCAGTTCTTC,CASSADDYIYNEQFF
TRBJ1-3,-,TRBV5-6,few,TGTGCCAGCATCCGACAGAGCCCTCCCTCTGGAAACACCATATATTTT,CASIRQSPPSGNTIYF
TRBJ2-7,TRBD2,TRBV5-1,-,TGCGCCAGCAGGGAGGGACTAGCGGTCTACGAGCAGTACTTC,CASREGLAVYEQYF
TRBJ2-5,TRBD2,TRBV7-6,few,TGTGCCAGCAGCCCTACATCTAGCGGGGTCTACTTC,CASSPTSSGVYF
TRBJ2-3,TRBD1,TRBV10-1,once,TGCGCCAGCAGTGAGGGACAGGATCCAGATACGCAGTATTTT,CASSEGQDPDTQYF